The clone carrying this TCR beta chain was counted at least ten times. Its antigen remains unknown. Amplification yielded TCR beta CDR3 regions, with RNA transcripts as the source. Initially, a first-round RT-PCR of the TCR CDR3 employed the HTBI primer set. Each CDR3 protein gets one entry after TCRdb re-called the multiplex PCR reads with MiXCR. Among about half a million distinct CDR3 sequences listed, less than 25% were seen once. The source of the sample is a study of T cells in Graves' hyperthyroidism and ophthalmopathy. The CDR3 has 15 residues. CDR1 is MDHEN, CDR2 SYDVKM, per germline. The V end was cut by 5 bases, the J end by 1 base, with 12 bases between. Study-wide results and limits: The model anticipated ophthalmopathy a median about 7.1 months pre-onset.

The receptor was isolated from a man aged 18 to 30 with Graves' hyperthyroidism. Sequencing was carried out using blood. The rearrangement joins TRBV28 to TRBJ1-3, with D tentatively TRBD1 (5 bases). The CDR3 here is CASSPPGPSGNTIYF. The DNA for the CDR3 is TGTGCCAGCAGTCCTCCGGGACCTTCTGGAAACACCATATATTTT.